This TCR beta chain is drawn from a study of T cell responses to AZD1222 COVID-19 vaccine (dated by TCRdb to 2020 to 2022). As for the study more broadly: AZD1222 recipients given second doses at about 4 weeks or at about 12 weeks were pooled, since spike-specific TCR depth and breadth were not found to differ between the two schedules. TCR sequencing was performed for over 230 trial participants, of whom some 200 were given two doses of AZD1222 and 26 were given two doses of MenACWY control vaccine. Enrollment into the trials was organized by age into subgroups of 18-55, 56-69 and 70-plus years, and those subgroups contained roughly 160, 29 and 62 TCR-sequenced participants, respectively.

Points the paper makes about the study in general: Reportedly, close to half of the unique spike-specific TCRs recognized epitopes lying outside the regions that are mutated in the B.1.351 and B.1.1.7 variants. Conclusions about previously exposed vaccinees are limited because only a handful of AZD1222 recipients were SARS-CoV-2 seropositive at baseline. Most participants were white British and females outnumbered males, and the authors suggested that clonal diversity may have been underestimated. CD4 TCRs associated with the vaccine covered the entire spike protein, and the dominant responses were in regions 160-218 and 743-854. After two AZD1222 doses, both the breadth and the depth of spike-specific TCRs were significantly higher than at day 0 and than in MenACWY recipients. The 56-69-year group was small, and its depth increase did not reach significance, likely because of low power. Because no samples from the day 14 peak response were available, repertoires could be characterized only after the peak T cell response.

The CDR3 regions of human TCRbeta chains were analyzed by immunosequencing. As for the authors' bioinformatics: TCRs in the repertoires were compared against a reference library of SARS-CoV-2-specific TCRs that had been generated with the MIRA antigen-specificity platform. Breadth was defined as the fraction of unique TCRs that were SARS-CoV-2-associated. Depth was defined as the fraction of total T cells that were SARS-CoV-2-associated. Using the MIRA data, each spike-specific TCR was mapped to the spike region that the TCR reacts to and placed in a CD4 or CD8 class. Log10-transformed breadth and depth values were compared by one-way ANOVA with Sidak's multiple comparisons tests. The table comes from immuneACCESS by way of TCRdb, which keeps in-frame sequences with V and J called. Part of the clones is missing from these tables; in studies checked, under half for an unresolved V gene and the rest for unknown reasons. V and J calls and clone size come straight from that table; D and trimming were deduced from the DNA. This sample gives more than 110,000 clones in total; around nine tenths of them show up just once. The top ten hold approximately 5.4% of the sample.

For this clone: Which antigen it targets is not known. Mismatch with germline at one junction end may stem from a read error.

Read against the paper, the sample's time point label means: baseline before first vaccination. The vaccinee samples were drawn from two UK trials, COV001 and COV002, one of which was a single-blind randomized controlled phase 2/3 trial testing AZD1222 (ChAdOx1 nCoV-19) in healthy adults. For TCRbeta chain sequencing, PBMC samples from trial participants were taken at day 0 and at day 28 after the second dose. For CDR1 and CDR2, the germline V gene (reference sequence) lists SSHAT and FNYEAQ. The CDR3 measures 13 amino acids from cysteine to phenylalanine. CDR3 DNA only is kept here, 39 bases in frame from base 1.

The sequence was collected from an adult in good health. The rearranged chain carries TRBV7-7 and TRBJ1-1; the D gene is perhaps TRBD1, on 5 matching bases. Sequencing used peripheral blood, obtained on day 0 of AZD1222 vaccination. The CDR3: CASSRGAGTEAFF. The DNA sequence is given as TGTGCTAGCAGCCGGGGCGCGGGCACTGAAGCTTTCTTT. Reference TRBV7-7 and TRBJ1-1 proteins supply the regions before and after the CDR3; the full variable domain is: GAGVSQSPRYKVTKRGQDVTLRCDPISSHATLYWYQQALGQGPEFLTYFNYEAQPDKSGLPSDRFSAERPEGSISTLTIQRTEQRDSAMYRCASSRGAGTEAFFGQGTRLTVV.